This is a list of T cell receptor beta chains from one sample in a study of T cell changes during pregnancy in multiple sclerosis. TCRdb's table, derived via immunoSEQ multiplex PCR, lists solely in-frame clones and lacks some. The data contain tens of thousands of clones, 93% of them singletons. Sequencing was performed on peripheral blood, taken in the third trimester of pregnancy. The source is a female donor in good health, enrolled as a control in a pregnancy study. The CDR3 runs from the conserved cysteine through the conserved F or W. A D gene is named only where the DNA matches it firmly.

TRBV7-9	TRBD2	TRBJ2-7	CASSSSGRHEQYF
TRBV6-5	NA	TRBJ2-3	CASSYSNGNTDTQYF
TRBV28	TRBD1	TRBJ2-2	CASSRNRDRAGTGELFF
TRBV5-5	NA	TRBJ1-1	CASSLVQYSEAFF
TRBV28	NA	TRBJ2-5	CASSSLGRETQYF
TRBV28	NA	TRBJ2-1	CASTGYNEQFF
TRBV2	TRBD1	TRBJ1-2	CASSEARGRYGYTF
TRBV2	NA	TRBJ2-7	CASSTSYEQYF
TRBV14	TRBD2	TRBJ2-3	CASSLSSGSTGGDTQYF
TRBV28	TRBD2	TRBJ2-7	CATFGTSGFSSYEQYF
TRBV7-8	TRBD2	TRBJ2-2	CASSLAYLREGFTGELFF
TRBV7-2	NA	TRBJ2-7	CASSLDVKRESSAYEQYF
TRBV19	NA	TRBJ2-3	CASRGGRDSYGLTDTQYF
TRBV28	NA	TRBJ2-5	CASSSGPFQETQYF
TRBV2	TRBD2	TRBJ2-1	CASSVGRTSGYNEQFF
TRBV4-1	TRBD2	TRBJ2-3	CASSQETSGRTDTQYF
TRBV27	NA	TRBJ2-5	CASSPLRTDIQETQYF
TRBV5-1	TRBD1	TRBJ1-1	CASSLRGPGTEAFF
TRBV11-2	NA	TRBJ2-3	CASSLGPRGTDTQYF
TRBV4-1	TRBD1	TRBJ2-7	CASSEEDSGTGGDEQYF
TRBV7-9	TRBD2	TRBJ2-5	CASSFELAGVETQYF
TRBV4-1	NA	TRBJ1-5	CASSQDLRNMPQHF
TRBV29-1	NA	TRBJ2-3	CSVEEANTDTQYF
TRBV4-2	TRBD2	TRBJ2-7	CASSQDQAGVWAYEQYF
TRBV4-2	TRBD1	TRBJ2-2	CASSQDPGTGTTGELFF
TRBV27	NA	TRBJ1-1	CASSPRVLNTEAFF
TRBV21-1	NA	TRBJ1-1	CASSEYRGANTEAFF
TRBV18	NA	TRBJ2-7	CASSPSPHGRASYEQYF
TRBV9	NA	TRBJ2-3	CASSVEGLLSTDTQYF
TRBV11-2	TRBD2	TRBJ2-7	CASSVRTSREQYF
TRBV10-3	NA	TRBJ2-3	CAISEGAGADTQYF
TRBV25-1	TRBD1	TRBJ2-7	CASTRGQEYEQYF
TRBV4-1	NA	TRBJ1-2	CASSQVWGGYYGYTF
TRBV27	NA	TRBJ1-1	CASSRQTGQNTEAFF
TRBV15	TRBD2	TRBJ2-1	CATSGTSGYNEQFF
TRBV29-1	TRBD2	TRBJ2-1	CSGASGSIYNEQFF
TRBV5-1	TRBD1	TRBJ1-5	CASSLATGPNQPQHF
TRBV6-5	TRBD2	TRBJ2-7	CASSLGLAGSYEQYF
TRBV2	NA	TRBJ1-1	CASSGQMNTEAFF
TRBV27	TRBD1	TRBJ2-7	CASSLSGQVNSPNSYEQYF
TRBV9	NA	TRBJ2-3	CASSARLGGDTQYF
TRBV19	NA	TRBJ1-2	CASSIGHSYGYTF
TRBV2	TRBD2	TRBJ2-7	CASRRGLAGGPRYEQYF
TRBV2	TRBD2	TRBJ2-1	CASRKTSGSTYNEQFF
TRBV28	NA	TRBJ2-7	CASSSGLGYEQYF
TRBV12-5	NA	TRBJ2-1	CASGPETRDTRLVPGNEQFF
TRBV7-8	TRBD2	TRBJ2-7	CASSPRTSNGNEQYF
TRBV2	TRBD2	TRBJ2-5	CASSDVGEGETQYF
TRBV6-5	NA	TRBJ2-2	CASSYTANTGELFF
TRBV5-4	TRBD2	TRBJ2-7	CASSPNAGTSGSEQYF
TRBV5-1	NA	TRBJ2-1	CASSSVGGPNEQFF
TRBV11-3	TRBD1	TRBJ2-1	CASSLDRVRNEQFF